This T cell receptor (beta chain) was obtained from a study of CD8 T cells in ankylosing spondylitis. Overall study results and limits: One TCR beta motif, made up of fewer than 10 highly homologous variants, appeared characteristic of ankylosing spondylitis blood. From matched ankylosing spondylitis synovial fluid, disease-linked clones were reportedly recovered at significantly enriched levels. Disease-linked clones proved CD8+ and comparatively uncommon in peripheral blood.

One entry per CDR3 protein, called by TCRdb with MiXCR from the 5' RACE reads. The sample includes some 250,000 distinct CDR3 sequences, about 24% seen only once; the top ten take 0.5% to 0.65%. Deletions cut 5 bases from V and 0 bases from J, with 11 bases between. Germline-derived CDR1 and CDR2 are SSHAT and FNYEAQ (reference sequence). This CDR3 spans 15 amino acids. The table lists this clonotype with many counts. Antigen: not known. This receptor was taken from a male donor with ankylosing spondylitis or in good health (not recorded which). Sequenced input: blood, either unsorted or a sorted T cell fraction (not recorded which). The chain combines TRBV7-7 with TRBJ2-1; possibly TRBD2 for D (6 bases). CDR3 protein: CASSPSSVSYNEQFF. The CDR3 DNA reads as TGTGCCAGCAGCCCCTCTAGCGTCTCCTACAATGAGCAGTTCTTC.